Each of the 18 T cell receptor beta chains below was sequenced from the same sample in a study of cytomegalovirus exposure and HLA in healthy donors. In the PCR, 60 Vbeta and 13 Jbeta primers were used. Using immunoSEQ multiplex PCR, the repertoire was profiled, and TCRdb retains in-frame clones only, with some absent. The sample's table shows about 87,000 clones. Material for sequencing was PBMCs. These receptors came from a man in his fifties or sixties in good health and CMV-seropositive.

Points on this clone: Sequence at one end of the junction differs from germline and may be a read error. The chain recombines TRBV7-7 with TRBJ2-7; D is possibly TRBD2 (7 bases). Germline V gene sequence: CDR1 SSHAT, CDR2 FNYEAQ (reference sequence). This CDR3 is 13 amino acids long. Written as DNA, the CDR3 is TGTGCTAGCAGCTCGCGGGGGCCCGACGAGCAGTACTTC. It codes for CASSSRGPDEQYF.

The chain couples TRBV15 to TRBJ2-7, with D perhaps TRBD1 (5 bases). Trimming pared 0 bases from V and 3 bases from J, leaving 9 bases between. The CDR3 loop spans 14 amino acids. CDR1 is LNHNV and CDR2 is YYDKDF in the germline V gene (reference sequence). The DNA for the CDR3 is TGTGCCACCAGCAGAGATGTGCAGGGCTACGAGCAGTACGTC. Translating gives CATSRDVQGYEQYV.

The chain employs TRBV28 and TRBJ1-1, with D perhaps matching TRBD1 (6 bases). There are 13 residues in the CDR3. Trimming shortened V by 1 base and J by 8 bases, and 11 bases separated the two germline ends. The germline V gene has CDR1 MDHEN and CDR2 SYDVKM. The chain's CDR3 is CASSLSGAREAFF. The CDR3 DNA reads TGTGCCAGCAGTTTATCAGGGGCCCGGGAAGCTTTCTTT.

The CDR3 nucleotides are TGTGCCAGCAGCCGAGGACTAGTAGAAAACATTCAGTACTTC. Its translation: CASSRGLVENIQYF. The rearrangement uses TRBV7-2 and TRBJ2-4; 7 nucleotides match TRBD2. The CDR3 consists of 14 residues. CDR1 and CDR2 from the germline V gene are SGHTA and FQGNSA. V lost 5 bases and J lost 5; bases outside the gene matches: 6.

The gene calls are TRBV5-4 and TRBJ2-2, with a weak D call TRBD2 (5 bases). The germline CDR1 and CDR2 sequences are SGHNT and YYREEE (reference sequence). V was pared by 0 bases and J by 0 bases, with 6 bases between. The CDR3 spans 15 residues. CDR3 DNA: TGTGCCAGCAGCTTGGGAGGGTCGAACACCGGGGAGCTGTTTTTT. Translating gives CASSLGGSNTGELFF.

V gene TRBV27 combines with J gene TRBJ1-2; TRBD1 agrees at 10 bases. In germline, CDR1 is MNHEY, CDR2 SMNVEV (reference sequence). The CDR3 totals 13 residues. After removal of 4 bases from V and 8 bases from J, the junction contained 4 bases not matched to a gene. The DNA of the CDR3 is TGTGCCAGCAGTTGGACAGGGGGGAGGGGCTACACCTTC. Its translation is CASSWTGGRGYTF.

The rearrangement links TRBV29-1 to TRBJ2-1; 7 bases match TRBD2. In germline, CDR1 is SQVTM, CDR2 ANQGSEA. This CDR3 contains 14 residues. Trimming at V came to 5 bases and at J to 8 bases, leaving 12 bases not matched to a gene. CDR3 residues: CSVRTSYFIDEQFF. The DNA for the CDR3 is TGCAGCGTTAGGACTAGTTATTTCATCGATGAGCAGTTCTTC.

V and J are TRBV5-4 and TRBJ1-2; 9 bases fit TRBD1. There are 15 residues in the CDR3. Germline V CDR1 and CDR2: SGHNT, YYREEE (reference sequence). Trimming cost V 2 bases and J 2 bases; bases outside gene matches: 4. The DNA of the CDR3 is TGTGCCAGCAGCTTAGCCGGGACAGGGAACTATGGCTACACCTTC. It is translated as CASSLAGTGNYGYTF.

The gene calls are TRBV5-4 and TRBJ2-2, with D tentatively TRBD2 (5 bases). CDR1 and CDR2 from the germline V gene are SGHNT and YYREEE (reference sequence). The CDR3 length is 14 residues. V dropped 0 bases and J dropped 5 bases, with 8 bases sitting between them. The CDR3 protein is CASSLDPGTGELFF. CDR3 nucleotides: TGTGCCAGCAGCTTGGATCCGGGAACCGGGGAGCTGTTTTTT.

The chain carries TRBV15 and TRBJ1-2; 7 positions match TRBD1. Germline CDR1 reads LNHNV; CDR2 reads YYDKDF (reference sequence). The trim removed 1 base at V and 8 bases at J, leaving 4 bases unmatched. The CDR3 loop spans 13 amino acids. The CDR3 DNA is TGTGCCACCAGCAGAGCGGAGGGGGCAGGCTACACCTTC. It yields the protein CATSRAEGAGYTF.

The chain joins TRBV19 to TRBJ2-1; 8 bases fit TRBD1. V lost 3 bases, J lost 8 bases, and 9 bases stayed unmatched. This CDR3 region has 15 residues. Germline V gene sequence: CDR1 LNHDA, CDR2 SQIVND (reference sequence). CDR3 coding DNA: TGTGCCAGTAGTATGTGGCAGGGGGCGCTGGATGAGCAGTTCTTC. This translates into CASSMWQGALDEQFF.

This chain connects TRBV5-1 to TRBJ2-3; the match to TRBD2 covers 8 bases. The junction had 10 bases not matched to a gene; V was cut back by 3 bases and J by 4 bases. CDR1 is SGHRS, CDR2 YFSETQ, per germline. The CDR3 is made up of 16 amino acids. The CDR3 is CASSSLPSGSADTQYF. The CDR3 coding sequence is TGCGCCAGCAGCTCCCTCCCCAGCGGGAGCGCAGATACGCAGTATTTT.

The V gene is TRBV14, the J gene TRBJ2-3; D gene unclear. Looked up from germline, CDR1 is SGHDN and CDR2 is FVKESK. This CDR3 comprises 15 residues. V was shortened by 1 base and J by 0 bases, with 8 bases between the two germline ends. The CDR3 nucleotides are TGTGCCAGCAGCCAAGTCGGTCACAGCACAGATACGCAGTATTTT. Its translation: CASSQVGHSTDTQYF.

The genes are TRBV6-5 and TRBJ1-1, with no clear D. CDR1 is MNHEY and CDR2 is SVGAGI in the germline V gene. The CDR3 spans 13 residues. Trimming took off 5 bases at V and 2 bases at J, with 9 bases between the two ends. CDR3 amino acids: CASSLTPNTEAFF. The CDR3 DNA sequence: TGTGCCAGCAGTCTGACACCTAACACTGAAGCTTTCTTT.

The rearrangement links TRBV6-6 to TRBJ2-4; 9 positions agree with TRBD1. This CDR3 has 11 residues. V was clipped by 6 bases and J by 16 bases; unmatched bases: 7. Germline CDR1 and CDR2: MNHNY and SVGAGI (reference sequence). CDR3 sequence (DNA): TGTGCCAGCAGGACCGGGACAGGGCTTTACTTC. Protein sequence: CASRTGTGLYF.

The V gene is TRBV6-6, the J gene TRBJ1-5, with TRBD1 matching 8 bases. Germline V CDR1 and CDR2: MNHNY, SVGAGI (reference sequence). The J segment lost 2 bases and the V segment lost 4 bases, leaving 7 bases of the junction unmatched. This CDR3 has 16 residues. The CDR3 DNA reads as TGTGCCAGCAGTTTACGACAGGGGAGCGGCAATCAGCCCCAGCATTTT. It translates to CASSLRQGSGNQPQHF.

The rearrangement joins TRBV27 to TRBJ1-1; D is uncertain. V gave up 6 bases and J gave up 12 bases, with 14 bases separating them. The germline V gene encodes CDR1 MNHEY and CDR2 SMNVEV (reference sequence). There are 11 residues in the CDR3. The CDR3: CASSLLGRTFF. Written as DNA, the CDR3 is TGTGCCAGCAGCTTACTGGGGAGGACTTTCTTT.

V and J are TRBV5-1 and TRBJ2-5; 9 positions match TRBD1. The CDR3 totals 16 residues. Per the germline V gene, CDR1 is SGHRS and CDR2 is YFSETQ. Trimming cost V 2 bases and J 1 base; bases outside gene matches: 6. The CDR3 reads CASSFLGQGGQETQYF. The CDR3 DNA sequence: TGCGCCAGCAGCTTCCTGGGACAGGGAGGCCAAGAGACCCAGTACTTC.